A single sample is the source of the 26 T cell receptor beta chains below, sequenced in a study of cytomegalovirus exposure and HLA in healthy donors. Sequencing used immunoSEQ multiplex PCR; TCRdb keeps in-frame clones, though not all of them. The table lists about 220,000 clones, just over 85% of them singletons. Specimen: PBMCs. These receptors were collected from a woman under 30 in good health and CMV-seronegative.

The rearrangement links TRBV7-2 to TRBJ2-5, with D possibly matching TRBD1 (6 bases). This CDR3 is built from 14 residues. Germline V gene lookup returns CDR1 SGHTA and CDR2 FQGNSA. The V end lost 2 bases, the J end lost 7 bases, and 14 bases lay between the germline ends. Here the CDR3 DNA reads TGTGCCAGCAGCTTACACGGCAGGGGATGGACCCAGTACTTC. Translation: CASSLHGRGWTQYF.

The chain links TRBV27 to TRBJ2-3; 10 nucleotides align to TRBD1. The junction had 12 bases not matched to a gene; V was cut back by 8 bases and J by 4 bases. The germline V gene encodes CDR1 MNHEY and CDR2 SMNVEV (reference sequence). The CDR3 contains 16 residues. CDR3 coding DNA: TGTGCCAGCGGGATCCTTGGGACAGGGGTCCCAGATACGCAGTATTTT. It is translated as CASGILGTGVPDTQYF.

The chain combines TRBV6-4 with TRBJ2-3; 11 bases map to TRBD2. The CDR3 is 16 amino acids. From germline, CDR1 is MRHNA and CDR2 SNTAGT. V shed 6 bases, J shed 1 base, and the junction held 6 bases outside the gene matches. The CDR3 spells CASSETSGRGTDTQYF. The CDR3 nucleotides are TGTGCCAGCAGCGAAACTAGCGGGAGAGGCACAGATACGCAGTATTTT.

The CDR3 nucleotides read TGTGCCAGCAGGACCGGGACAGGGTTTTCGGATGAGCAGTTCTTC. Translating gives CASRTGTGFSDEQFF. V is TRBV2 and J is TRBJ2-1, with TRBD1 matching 9 bases. Germline loops: CDR1 SNHLY, CDR2 FYNNEI. V was clipped by 6 bases and J by 8 bases; unmatched bases: 11. CDR3 size: 15 residues.

The chain carries TRBV28 and TRBJ1-5; 8 bases match TRBD1. Germline V gives CDR1 MDHEN, CDR2 SYDVKM. The CDR3 length is 18 residues. Trimming took 3 bases from V and 4 from J; bases not matched to a gene: 14. The CDR3 bases are TGTGCCAGCAGTTTTCCGCTTGGACAGGGAGGAGGAAATCAGCCCCAGCATTTT. This codes for CASSFPLGQGGGNQPQHF.

This clone has just a few counts. V usage is TRBV7-2 and J usage is TRBJ1-1; D uncertain. V gave up 3 bases and J gave up 1 base, with 6 bases separating them. Germline V CDR1 and CDR2: SGHTA, FQGNSA. The CDR3 is 13 amino acids. CDR3 nucleotides: TGTGCCAGCAGCTTCCGACAGAACACTGAAGCTTTCTTT. Its protein is CASSFRQNTEAFF.

This chain uses TRBV6-5 with TRBJ2-7; 10 nucleotides line up with TRBD2. Germline lookup yields CDR1 MNHEY and CDR2 SVGAGI. CDR3 length equals 15 residues. Trimming removed 9 bases from V and 7 bases from J; junction bases left unmatched: 15. The CDR3 reads CASRPLSGRSWEQYF. CDR3 nucleotide sequence: TGTGCCAGTCGCCCCCTTAGCGGGAGGTCTTGGGAGCAGTACTTC.

The chain recombines TRBV27 with TRBJ2-3, with TRBD1 as a possible D gene (5 bases). In germline, CDR1 is MNHEY, CDR2 SMNVEV (reference sequence). V gave up 2 bases and J gave up 1 base, with 10 bases separating them. CDR3 length: 15 residues. Here the CDR3 reads CASSLGVGGTDTQYF. CDR3 sequence (DNA): TGTGCCAGCAGTTTAGGGGTAGGGGGCACAGATACGCAGTATTTT.

The gene calls are TRBV10-1 and TRBJ2-7; maybe TRBD2 (5 bases). The CDR3 is 14 amino acids. The V end lost 6 bases, the J end lost 3 bases, and 15 bases lay between the germline ends. Germline CDR1 reads WNHNN; CDR2 reads SYGVQD (reference sequence). CDR3 sequence (DNA): TGCGCCAGCAGCGATTCGTTAGGGAGCTACGAGCAGTACTTC. Protein product: CASSDSLGSYEQYF.

V is TRBV7-9 and J is TRBJ2-7, with 10 positions matching TRBD1. Germline V CDR1 and CDR2: SEHNR, FQNEAQ (reference sequence). CDR3 length: 14 amino acids. V gave up 5 bases and J gave up 6 bases; unmatched junction bases: 7. CDR3 amino acids: CASSHRDRGAEQYF. CDR3 bases: TGTGCCAGCAGCCACCGGGACAGGGGAGCCGAGCAGTACTTC.

The chain is built from TRBV28 and TRBJ1-1, with D maybe TRBD1 (5 bases). V was pared by 1 base and J by 5 bases, with 11 bases between. The CDR3 runs 14 residues. CDR1 is MDHEN and CDR2 is SYDVKM in the germline V gene. CDR3 DNA sequence: TGTGCCAGCAGTTTATTGGAGGAGGGGACTGAAGCTTTCTTT. Amino acid sequence: CASSLLEEGTEAFF.

The V call is TRBV7-2, the J call TRBJ2-5; D possibly corresponds to TRBD1 (6 bases). Per germline, CDR1 SGHTA and CDR2 FQGNSA. The CDR3 is 12 residues long. Trimming removed 5 bases from V and 4 bases from J, with 8 bases in between. CDR3 bases: TGTGCCAGCAGCCGGACAGCAGAGACCCAGTACTTC. Translation gives CASSRTAETQYF.

This clone was seen only a few times. The chain links TRBV7-9 to TRBJ1-5; D is ambiguous. Germline V CDR1 and CDR2: SEHNR, FQNEAQ (reference sequence). V was clipped by 2 bases and J by 7 bases, with 9 bases between them. This CDR3 is built from 13 residues. CDR3 sequence: CASSLSEWQPQHF. The CDR3 nucleotides read TGTGCCAGCAGCTTATCCGAGTGGCAGCCCCAGCATTTT.

V gene TRBV28 combines with J gene TRBJ1-2; no clear D gene. V was shortened by 4 bases and J by 2 bases, with 17 bases between the two germline ends. Germline V CDR1 and CDR2: MDHEN, SYDVKM. The CDR3 has 16 amino acids. CDR3 in amino acids: CASSSAVDRGNYGYTF. The CDR3 DNA follows: TGTGCCAGCAGTTCCGCAGTTGATCGGGGAAACTATGGCTACACCTTC.

The V call is TRBV7-3, the J call TRBJ1-2, with 7 positions matching TRBD1. Germline trimming cut 5 bases from V and 6 bases from J; bases unmatched to any gene: 12. The CDR3 is 15 residues long. Germline CDR1 reads SGHTA; CDR2 reads FQGTGA. The CDR3 is CASSPRRRGQHGYTF. CDR3 in DNA: TGTGCCAGCAGCCCCCGGCGTAGGGGGCAACATGGCTACACCTTC.

The gene calls are TRBV6-5 and TRBJ1-1, with 7 bases identical to TRBD1. The V and J ends lost 6 bases and 1 base, in that order; junction bases with no gene match: 5. The CDR3 loop spans 14 amino acids. In germline, CDR1 is MNHEY, CDR2 SVGAGI. The CDR3 here is CASSPNRGNTEAFF. CDR3 nucleotide sequence: TGTGCCAGCAGCCCCAACAGGGGGAACACTGAAGCTTTCTTT.

The CDR3, as DNA: TGTGCCAGCAGCCACAGGAGCCTAAGCTATGGCTACACCTTC. Translated: CASSHRSLSYGYTF. The V call is TRBV6-5, the J call TRBJ1-2; D is possibly TRBD1 (5 bases). The CDR3 totals 14 residues. Trimming left V 6 bases short and J 4 bases short, with 15 bases between. The germline CDR1 and CDR2 sequences are MNHEY and SVGAGI.

CDR3 coding DNA: TGCGCCAGCGAAGACAGGGTGACAGATACGCAGTATTTT. Amino acid sequence: CASEDRVTDTQYF. V and J are TRBV5-1 and TRBJ2-3, with 7 bases lining up with TRBD1. From germline, CDR1 is SGHRS and CDR2 YFSETQ. Unmatched junction bases numbered 5, after V lost 7 bases and J lost 3 bases. This CDR3 has 13 residues.

This chain connects TRBV2 to TRBJ2-1; D is unresolved. The CDR3 is 15 amino acids. V lost 8 bases and J lost 5, with 19 bases in between. From germline, CDR1 is SNHLY and CDR2 FYNNEI. The DNA for the CDR3 is TGTGCCAGCTCCGACCTTATTCGCGGAAACAATGAGCAGTTCTTC. Amino acids: CASSDLIRGNNEQFF. Full variable domain (outside the CDR3, taken from reference TRBV2 and TRBJ2-1): EPEVTQTPSHQVTQMGQEVILRCVPISNHLYFYWYRQILGQKVEFLVSFYNNEISEKSEIFDDQFSVERPDGSNFTLKIRSTKLEDSAMYFCASSDLIRGNNEQFFGPGTRLTVL.

This sequence joins TRBV5-4 and TRBJ1-1; unclear D gene. Germline CDR1 reads SGHNT; CDR2 reads YYREEE (reference sequence). Trimming stripped 4 bases from V and 3 bases from J, with 25 bases between. This CDR3 has 18 residues. CDR3 sequence (DNA): TGTGCCAGCAGCCCTGGAGGAGCCGCAGTTACAGCCCACACTGAAGCTTTCTTT. It yields the protein CASSPGGAAVTAHTEAFF.

V is TRBV5-1 and J is TRBJ2-3; D is undetermined. CDR3 length: 12 residues. Germline CDR1 reads SGHRS; CDR2 reads YFSETQ. V was clipped by 4 bases and J by 2 bases, with 5 bases between them. This CDR3 is CASSLNTDTQYF. CDR3 DNA sequence: TGCGCCAGCAGCCTTAACACAGATACGCAGTATTTT.

The chain employs TRBV27 and TRBJ2-4; 7 positions match TRBD2. The CDR3 is made up of 14 amino acids. Germline CDR1 MNHEY, CDR2 SMNVEV (reference sequence). The V gene end was trimmed by 5 bases and the J gene end by 7 bases; junction bases not matched to a gene: 8. As DNA, the CDR3 is TGTGCCAGCAGTCCCTCCCCGGGGGGTAACATTCAGTACTTC. It is translated as CASSPSPGGNIQYF.

The sample holds a few counts of this clone. The V and J genes are TRBV18 and TRBJ2-3; D ambiguous. Germline-derived CDR1 and CDR2 are KGHSH and LQKENI. V lost 4 bases and J lost 2, with 7 bases in between. This CDR3 comprises 13 residues. This CDR3 is CASSLRDTDTQYF. The CDR3 bases are TGTGCCAGCTCACTAAGAGACACAGATACGCAGTATTTT.

The V call is TRBV9, the J call TRBJ2-1; TRBD2 is a possible D gene (6 bases). This CDR3 has 16 residues. CDR1 and CDR2 from the germline V gene are SGDLS and YYNGEE. V lost 0 bases, J lost 6 bases, and 16 bases lay in between. CDR3 nucleotides: TGTGCCAGCAGCGTAGGCAGGGAAGGAGGGCTCAATGAGCAGTTCTTC. It yields the protein CASSVGREGGLNEQFF.

The chain links TRBV27 to TRBJ1-5, with TRBD1 matching 10 bases. Germline values: CDR1 MNHEY, CDR2 SMNVEV (reference sequence). The CDR3 has 15 residues. The J segment lost 6 bases and the V segment lost 0 bases, leaving 2 bases of the junction unmatched. The CDR3 loop is CASSLSGQGVQPQHF. In DNA form, the CDR3 reads TGTGCCAGCAGTTTATCCGGACAGGGGGTTCAGCCCCAGCATTTT.

This CDR3 is CASSLDASSGAYEQYF. DNA for the CDR3: TGTGCCAGCAGCTTGGATGCGTCTAGCGGAGCCTACGAGCAGTACTTC. This chain joins TRBV5-5 and TRBJ2-7; 7 bases match TRBD2. Germline CDR1 reads SGHKS; CDR2 reads YYEKEE (reference sequence). V gave up 0 bases and J gave up 2 bases; unmatched junction bases: 8. This CDR3 contains 16 residues. Filled out from reference TRBV5-5 and TRBJ2-7, the complete variable domain reads DAGVTQSPTHLIKTRGQQVTLRCSPISGHKSVSWYQQVLGQGPQFIFQYYEKEERGRGNFPDRFSARQFPNYSSELNVNALLLGDSALYLCASSLDASSGAYEQYFGPGTRLTVT.